This is a list of T cell receptor beta chains from one sample in a study of vaccination and CD4 T cells after COVID-19. Which antigens these TCRs recognize remains unknown. TCRdb re-called the PCR reads through MiXCR, storing one row per CDR3 protein. The table lists about 16,000 distinct CDR3 sequences, about 41% of them singletons. The source material was CD4+ T cells from blood, cultured in vitro. The receptors come from a human donor who had recovered from COVID-19. The CDR3 runs from the conserved cysteine through the conserved F or W. Clone size is stated in some rows and not others, as once, few, many or a class when expanded.

15	few	TRBV6-1	CASSDQGVGYTEAFF
13	NA	TRBV10-3	CAISELKSGEQYF
15	few	TRBV2	CASSPGQVVGQPQHF
16	NA	TRBV5-1	CASYYGAGTDSYEQYF
15	NA	TRBV20-1	CSADIAGAIQETQYF
13	NA	TRBV12-3/TRBV12-4	CASSLGLGTEAFF
19	NA	TRBV7-9	CASIGVTSGRAFSLYEQYF
15	NA	TRBV6-1	CASSERSSGNTEAFF
15	NA	TRBV2	CASSGSGSLGNEQFF
12	few	TRBV30	CAWSVEGRGAFF
13	NA	TRBV6-1	CASSQRTGDGYTF
15	few	TRBV7-2	CASSFTSGSTGELFF
13	NA	TRBV6-2/TRBV6-3	CATGWGLYNEQFF
16	once	TRBV12-3/TRBV12-4	CASSLRGLAGGETQYF
14	NA	TRBV7-8	CASSFLGAYYEQYF
15	few	TRBV6-2/TRBV6-3	CASLRGQLMNTEAFF
16	few	TRBV7-2	CASSLRFAGGPNEQFF
17	NA	TRBV21-1	CASSKVGGAPPKETQYF
13	NA	TRBV6-5	CASSSPGVYEQYF
15	NA	TRBV28	CASSVSIHPLRKLFF
12	few	TRBV20-1	CSAAGVAGELFF
14	few	TRBV12-3/TRBV12-4	CASSLAGGQETQYF
13	NA	TRBV19	CASSIEGRREQYF
15	NA	TRBV10-1	CASSEGTGRNEKLFF
14	few	TRBV6-2/TRBV6-3	CASRTGTANTEAFF
14	NA	TRBV6-5	CASSSMTQNTEAFF
13	NA	TRBV6-5	CASSYSTGYGYTF
11	NA	TRBV12-3/TRBV12-4	CASSPQYEAFF
17	NA	TRBV6-5	CASSSTGTSGYSYEQYF
14	NA	TRBV6-1	CASSGLAGNSEQFF
14	NA	TRBV6-1	CASSSLDRGPVQYF
13	NA	TRBV20-1	CSAGPGQNYEQYF
14	NA	TRBV6-2/TRBV6-3	CASSSLGRDHGYTF
13	NA	TRBV6-1	CASSTRMTDTQYF
15	few	TRBV27	CASSFGGAEGETQYF
13	few	TRBV18	CASSPPENYGYTF
13	few	TRBV6-1	CASRPGQPNEQFF